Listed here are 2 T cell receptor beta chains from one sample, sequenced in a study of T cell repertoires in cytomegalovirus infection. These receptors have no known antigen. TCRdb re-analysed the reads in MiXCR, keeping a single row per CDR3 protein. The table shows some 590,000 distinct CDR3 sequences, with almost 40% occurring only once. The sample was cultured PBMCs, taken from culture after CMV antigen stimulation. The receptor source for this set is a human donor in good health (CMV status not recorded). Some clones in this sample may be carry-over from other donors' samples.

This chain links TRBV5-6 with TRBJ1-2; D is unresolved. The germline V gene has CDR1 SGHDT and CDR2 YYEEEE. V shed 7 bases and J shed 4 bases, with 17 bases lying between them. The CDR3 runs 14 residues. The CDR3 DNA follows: TGTGCCAGCTGCAACCTGGGGAGATCCTATGGCTACACCTTC. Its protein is CASCNLGRSYGYTF.

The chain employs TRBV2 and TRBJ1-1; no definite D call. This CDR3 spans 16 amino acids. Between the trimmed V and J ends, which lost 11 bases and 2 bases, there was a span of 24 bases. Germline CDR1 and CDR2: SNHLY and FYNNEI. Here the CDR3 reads CAQGKPQSRLNTEAFF. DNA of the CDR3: TGTGCCCAAGGGAAACCCCAGTCGAGATTAAACACTGAAGCTTTCTTT.